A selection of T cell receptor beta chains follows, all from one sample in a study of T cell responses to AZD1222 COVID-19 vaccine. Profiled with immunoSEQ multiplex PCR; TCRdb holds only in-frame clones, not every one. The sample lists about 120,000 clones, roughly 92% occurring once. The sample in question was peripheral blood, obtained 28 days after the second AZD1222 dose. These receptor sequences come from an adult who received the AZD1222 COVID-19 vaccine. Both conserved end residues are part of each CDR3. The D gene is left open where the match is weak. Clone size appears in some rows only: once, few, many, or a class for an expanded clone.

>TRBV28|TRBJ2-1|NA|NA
TGTGCCAGCAGTTTTCCGTACTCCTACAATGAGCAGTTCTTC
CASSFPYSYNEQFF
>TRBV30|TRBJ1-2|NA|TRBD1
TGTGCCTGGAGGGATGGACAGGATGGCTACACCTTC
CAWRDGQDGYTF
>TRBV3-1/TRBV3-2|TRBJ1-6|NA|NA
TGTGCCAGCAGCCCAAACACCGGGTCTAATTCACCCCTCCACTTT
CASSPNTGSNSPLHF
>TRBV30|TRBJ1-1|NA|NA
TGTGCCTGGAGTCGCGGGGAGTGGGGTGAAGCTTTCTTT
CAWSRGEWGEAFF
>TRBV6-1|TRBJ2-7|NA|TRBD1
TGTGCCAGCAGTGGTGGGTGGACAGGGACCTCCTACGAGCAGTACTTC
CASSGGWTGTSYEQYF
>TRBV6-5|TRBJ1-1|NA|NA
TGTGCCAGCAGTTACATTTTTCACACCGACGTTATGGCTTTCTTT
CASSYIFHTDVMAFF
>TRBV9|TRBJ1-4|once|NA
TGTGCCAGCAGCGCCATGGGGGAGAGGAGGGCAACTAATGAAAAACTGTTTTTT
CASSAMGERRATNEKLFF
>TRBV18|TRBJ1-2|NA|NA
TGTGCCAGCTCACCAATGATCGGAGAAGACGGCTACACCTTC
CASSPMIGEDGYTF
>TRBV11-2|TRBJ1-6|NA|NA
TGTGCCAGCAGCTTAGATAATTCACCCCTCCACTTT
CASSLDNSPLHF
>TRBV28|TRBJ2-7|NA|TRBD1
TGTGCCATCAGGTTGACAGGGTCCTACGAGCAGTACTTC
CAIRLTGSYEQYF
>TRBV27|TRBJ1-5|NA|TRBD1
TGTGCCAGCACCCAGGACAGGGAAAGCAATCAGCCCCAGCATTTT
CASTQDRESNQPQHF
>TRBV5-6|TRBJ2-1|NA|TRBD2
TGTGCCAGCAGCAGCGTTCCCGGGACTAGCGGGAGGTACAATGAGCAGTTCTTC
CASSSVPGTSGRYNEQFF
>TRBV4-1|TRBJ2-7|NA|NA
TGCGCCAGCAGCCAAGAGGCTTATTCGGGGACCTACGAGCAGTACTTC
CASSQEAYSGTYEQYF
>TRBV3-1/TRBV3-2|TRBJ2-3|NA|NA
TGTGCCAGCAGCCAAGATCTTAGGCAACCTAATACGCAGTATTTT
CASSQDLRQPNTQYF
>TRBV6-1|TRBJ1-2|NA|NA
TGTGCCAGCAGTGATTTCCTAGCTAACTATGGCTACACCTTC
CASSDFLANYGYTF
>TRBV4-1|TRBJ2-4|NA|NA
TGCGCCAGCAGCCAAGAAGACTCCCGAGGAGTGGCCAAAATGAACATTCAGTACTTC
CASSQEDSRGVAKMNIQYF
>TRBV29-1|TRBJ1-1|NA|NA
TGCAGCGTTACGGGGGGTTGGGGGATGAACACTGAAGCTTTCTTT
CSVTGGWGMNTEAFF
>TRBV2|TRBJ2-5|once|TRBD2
TGTGCCAGCAGTGGTGCGGGAGTTGTGGAGACCCAGTACTTC
CASSGAGVVETQYF
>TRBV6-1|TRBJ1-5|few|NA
TGTGCCAGCAGTGAATTCGTAGGGGGAAGTCAGCCCCAGCATTTT
CASSEFVGGSQPQHF
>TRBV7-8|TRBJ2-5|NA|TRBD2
TGTGCCAGCACCTTCCGGGGGATAGCGGGAGGGGCTGAGACCCAGTACTTC
CASTFRGIAGGAETQYF
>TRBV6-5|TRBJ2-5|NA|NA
TGTGCCAGCAGTTACCTCCGGGTAGAAGGAGAGACCCAGTACTTC
CASSYLRVEGETQYF
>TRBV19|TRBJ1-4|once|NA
TGTGCCAGTAGTATAGAGGGCCAAACGGGCGAAAAACTGTTTTTT
CASSIEGQTGEKLFF
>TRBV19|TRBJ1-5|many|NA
TGTGCCAGTAACAGGTGGGATCAGCCCCAGCATTTT
CASNRWDQPQHF
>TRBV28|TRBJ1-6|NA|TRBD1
TGTGCCAGCAGATTAGACAGGGGCAGGAATTCACCCCTCCACTTT
CASRLDRGRNSPLHF
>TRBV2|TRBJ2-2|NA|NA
TGTGCCAGCGGCCCCCGTCGGGGCACCGGGGAGCTGTTTTTT
CASGPRRGTGELFF
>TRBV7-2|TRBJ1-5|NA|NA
NA
CASSFGPGGQPQHF
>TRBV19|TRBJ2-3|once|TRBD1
TGTGCCAGTACAGGGAGACAGGGAAACACAGATACGCAGTATTTT
CASTGRQGNTDTQYF
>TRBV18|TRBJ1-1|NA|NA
TGTGCCAGCTCCCACGCCTCGGATAGTGGCACTGAAGCTTTCTTT
CASSHASDSGTEAFF
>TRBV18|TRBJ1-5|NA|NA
TGTGCCAGCTCACCACCGGATCAGCCCCAGCATTTT
CASSPPDQPQHF